This TCR beta chain comes out of a study of blood T cell repertoires in COVID-19. Germline assignment: CDR1 PRHDT and CDR2 FYEKMQ (reference sequence). The CDR3 consists of 14 residues. V gave up 4 bases and J gave up 7 bases; unmatched junction bases: 10. The authors' processing: Reference gene primer amplification gave nucleated cell count estimates. Assay: immunoSEQ multiplex PCR; the TCRdb copy retains only in-frame clones and omits some. That table is the source of V, J and clone size, and D and trimming were worked out from the DNA. The data show roughly 500,000 clones, roughly 87% seen once. This chain uses TRBV13 with TRBJ2-7; 7 bases fit TRBD2. The sequence was collected from a man younger than 35 with COVID-19, enrolled during active disease. The sample consisted of peripheral blood. The CDR3 DNA reads TGTGCCAGCAGCTCCTGGGGGACTATTTTGGAGCAGTACTTC. Its translation is CASSSWGTILEQYF.